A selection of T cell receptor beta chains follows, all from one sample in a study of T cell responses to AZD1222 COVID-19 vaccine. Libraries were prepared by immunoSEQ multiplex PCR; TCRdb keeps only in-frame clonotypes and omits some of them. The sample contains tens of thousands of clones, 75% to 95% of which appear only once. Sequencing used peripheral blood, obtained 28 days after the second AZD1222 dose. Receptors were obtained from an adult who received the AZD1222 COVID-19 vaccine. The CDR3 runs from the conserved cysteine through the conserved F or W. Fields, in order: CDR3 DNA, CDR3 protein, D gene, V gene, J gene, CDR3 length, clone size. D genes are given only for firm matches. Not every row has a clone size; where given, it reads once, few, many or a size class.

cdr3_nt: TGCAGTGCTAGTGCGGACTATCCTTACAATGAGCAGTTCTTC
cdr3_aa: CSASADYPYNEQFF
d_call: -
v_call: TRBV20-1
j_call: TRBJ2-1
cdr3_length: 14
clone_size: -

cdr3_nt: TGTGCCAGCAGTTACGCGACGTGGGTCCGCTCTGGAAACACCATATATTTT
cdr3_aa: CASSYATWVRSGNTIYF
d_call: -
v_call: TRBV6-2/TRBV6-3
j_call: TRBJ1-3
cdr3_length: 17
clone_size: -

cdr3_nt: TGTGCCAGCAGCCGTGACAGCGCAACTAATGAAAAACTGTTTTTT
cdr3_aa: CASSRDSATNEKLFF
d_call: -
v_call: TRBV6-6
j_call: TRBJ1-4
cdr3_length: 15
clone_size: -

cdr3_nt: TGTGCCAGCCTCCGGACAGCCCACGAGCAGTACTTC
cdr3_aa: CASLRTAHEQYF
d_call: -
v_call: TRBV2
j_call: TRBJ2-7
cdr3_length: 12
clone_size: -

cdr3_nt: TGTGCCAGCAGTCCCGGACAGAATAATTCACCCCTCCACTTT
cdr3_aa: CASSPGQNNSPLHF
d_call: -
v_call: TRBV3-1/TRBV3-2
j_call: TRBJ1-6
cdr3_length: 14
clone_size: -

cdr3_nt: TGTGCCAGCTCACCATTAGACGGTCTTAAGCCCCAGCATTTT
cdr3_aa: CASSPLDGLKPQHF
d_call: -
v_call: TRBV18
j_call: TRBJ1-5
cdr3_length: 14
clone_size: -

cdr3_nt: TGCGCCAGCAGCTTGGCAGGGACAGCTGGAAACACCATATATTTT
cdr3_aa: CASSLAGTAGNTIYF
d_call: TRBD1
v_call: TRBV5-1
j_call: TRBJ1-3
cdr3_length: 15
clone_size: -

cdr3_nt: TGTGCCAGCAGCTTAAGACTAGCGGGATTAGGGGTAGGCGAGCAGTACTTC
cdr3_aa: CASSLRLAGLGVGEQYF
d_call: TRBD2
v_call: TRBV7-9
j_call: TRBJ2-7
cdr3_length: 17
clone_size: -

cdr3_nt: TGTGCCAGCAGCTTAACAGGGGTTGGCCAGCCCCAGCATTTT
cdr3_aa: CASSLTGVGQPQHF
d_call: -
v_call: TRBV7-3
j_call: TRBJ1-5
cdr3_length: 14
clone_size: few

cdr3_nt: TGTGCCAGCAGCCACGGGACAGCTGGCAATCAGCCCCAGCATTTT
cdr3_aa: CASSHGTAGNQPQHF
d_call: TRBD1
v_call: TRBV6-5
j_call: TRBJ1-5
cdr3_length: 15
clone_size: -

cdr3_nt: TGTGCCAGCTCACCGAGGGAGGTTTCACCCCTCCACTTT
cdr3_aa: CASSPREVSPLHF
d_call: -
v_call: TRBV18
j_call: TRBJ1-6
cdr3_length: 13
clone_size: -

cdr3_nt: TGTGCCAGCAGCTGGTACGGGGACGGCGGCTCCTACAATGAGCAGTTCTTC
cdr3_aa: CASSWYGDGGSYNEQFF
d_call: -
v_call: TRBV11-3
j_call: TRBJ2-1
cdr3_length: 17
clone_size: -

cdr3_nt: TGTGCCAGCAGTTCCCGGGACACAACCTACGAGCAGTACTTC
cdr3_aa: CASSSRDTTYEQYF
d_call: -
v_call: TRBV27
j_call: TRBJ2-7
cdr3_length: 14
clone_size: -

cdr3_nt: TGTGCCAGCAGCTTGGGGGAGTTCCAAGAGACCCAGTACTTC
cdr3_aa: CASSLGEFQETQYF
d_call: -
v_call: TRBV5-5
j_call: TRBJ2-5
cdr3_length: 14
clone_size: -